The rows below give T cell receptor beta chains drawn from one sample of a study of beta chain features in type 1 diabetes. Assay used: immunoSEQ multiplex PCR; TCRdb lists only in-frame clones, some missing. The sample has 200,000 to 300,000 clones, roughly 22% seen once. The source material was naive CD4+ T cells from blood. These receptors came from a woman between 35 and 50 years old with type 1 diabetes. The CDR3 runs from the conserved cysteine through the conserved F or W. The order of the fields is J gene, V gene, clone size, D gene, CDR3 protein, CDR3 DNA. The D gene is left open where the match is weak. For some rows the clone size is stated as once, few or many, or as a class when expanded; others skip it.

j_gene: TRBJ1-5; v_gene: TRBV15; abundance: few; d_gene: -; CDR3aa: CATSPRGYQPQHF; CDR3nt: TGTGCCACCAGCCCCAGGGGATATCAGCCCCAGCATTTT
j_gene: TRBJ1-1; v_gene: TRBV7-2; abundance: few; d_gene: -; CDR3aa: CASSFMNTEAFF; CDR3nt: TGTGCCAGCAGCTTTATGAACACTGAAGCTTTCTTT
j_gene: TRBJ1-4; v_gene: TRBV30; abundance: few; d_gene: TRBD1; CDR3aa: CAWGHRDRNEKLFF; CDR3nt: TGTGCCTGGGGACACCGGGACAGGAATGAAAAACTGTTTTTT
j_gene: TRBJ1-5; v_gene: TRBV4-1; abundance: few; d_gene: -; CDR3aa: CASSRGDGGNQPQHF; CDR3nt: TGCGCCAGCAGCCGGGGGGACGGCGGCAATCAGCCCCAGCATTTT
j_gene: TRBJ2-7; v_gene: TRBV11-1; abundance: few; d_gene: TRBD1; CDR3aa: CASSPDRGGEQYF; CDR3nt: TGTGCCAGCAGTCCAGACAGGGGAGGCGAGCAGTACTTC
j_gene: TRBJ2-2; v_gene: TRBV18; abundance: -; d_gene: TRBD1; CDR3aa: CASSPRQGDTGELFF; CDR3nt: TGTGCCAGCTCACCGCGACAGGGGGACACCGGGGAGCTGTTTTTT
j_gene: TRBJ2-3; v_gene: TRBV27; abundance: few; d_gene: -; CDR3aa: CASSKRTVPGTDTQYF; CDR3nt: TGTGCCAGCAGTAAAAGGACAGTACCGGGCACAGATACGCAGTATTTT
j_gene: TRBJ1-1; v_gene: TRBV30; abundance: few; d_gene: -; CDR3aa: CAWKVRFTEAFF; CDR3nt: TGTGCCTGGAAGGTGCGGTTCACTGAAGCTTTCTTT
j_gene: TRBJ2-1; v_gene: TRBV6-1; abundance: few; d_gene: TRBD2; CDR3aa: CASGTERLAGVEQFF; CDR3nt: TGTGCCAGCGGGACTGAAAGACTAGCGGGAGTTGAGCAGTTCTTC
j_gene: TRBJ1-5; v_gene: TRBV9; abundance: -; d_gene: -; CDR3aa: CASSLGEGLWGQPQHF; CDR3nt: TGTGCCAGCAGCCTCGGGGAGGGGCTCTGGGGACAGCCCCAGCATTTT
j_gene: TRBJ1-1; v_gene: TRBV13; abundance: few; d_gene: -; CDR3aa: CASSPQGLIGGTEAFF; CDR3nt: TGTGCCAGCAGCCCACAGGGTTTGATTGGGGGCACTGAAGCTTTCTTT
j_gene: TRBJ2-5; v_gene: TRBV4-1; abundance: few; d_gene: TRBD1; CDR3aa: CASSHQTGGETQYF; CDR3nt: TGCGCCAGCAGCCACCAGACAGGGGGAGAGACCCAGTACTTC
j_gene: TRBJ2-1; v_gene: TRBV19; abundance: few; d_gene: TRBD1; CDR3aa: CASSIQGVYNEQFF; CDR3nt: TGTGCCAGTAGTATACAGGGGGTATACAATGAGCAGTTCTTC
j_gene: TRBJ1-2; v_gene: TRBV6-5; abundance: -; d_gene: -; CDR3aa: CASSHSPTEVYGYTF; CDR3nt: TGTGCCAGCAGTCATAGCCCTACGGAGGTCTATGGCTACACCTTC
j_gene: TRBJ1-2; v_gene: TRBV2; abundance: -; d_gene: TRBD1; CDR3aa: CASSTTGGNYGYTF; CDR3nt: TGTGCCAGCAGTACAACAGGGGGTAACTATGGCTACACCTTC
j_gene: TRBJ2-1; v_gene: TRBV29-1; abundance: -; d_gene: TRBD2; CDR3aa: CSMTSGDAWNEQFF; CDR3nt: TGCAGCATGACTAGCGGAGACGCGTGGAATGAGCAGTTCTTC
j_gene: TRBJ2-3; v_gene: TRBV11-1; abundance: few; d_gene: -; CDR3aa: CASSLAPGFGDTQYF; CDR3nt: TGTGCCAGCAGCTTAGCGCCGGGATTTGGAGATACGCAGTATTTT
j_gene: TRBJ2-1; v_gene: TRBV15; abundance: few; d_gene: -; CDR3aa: CATSALEVWFQNEQFF; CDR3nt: TGTGCCACCAGCGCTCTCGAGGTCTGGTTCCAGAATGAGCAGTTCTTC
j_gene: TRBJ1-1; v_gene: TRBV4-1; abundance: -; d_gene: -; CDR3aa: CASSQDSQRGDAFF; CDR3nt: TGCGCCAGCAGCCAAGATTCTCAAAGGGGTGATGCTTTCTTT
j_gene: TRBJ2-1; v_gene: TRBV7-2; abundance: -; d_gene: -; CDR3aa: CASSSGDLQFF; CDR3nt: TGTGCCAGCAGCTCAGGGGACCTGCAGTTCTTC
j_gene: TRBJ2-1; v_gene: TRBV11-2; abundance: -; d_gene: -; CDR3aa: CASSHRVDEQFF; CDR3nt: TGTGCCAGCAGCCACAGGGTTGATGAGCAGTTCTTC
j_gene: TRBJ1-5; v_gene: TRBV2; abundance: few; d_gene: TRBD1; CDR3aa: CASSRSAGTGSNQPQHF; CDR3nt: TGTGCCAGCAGTCGAAGCGCCGGGACAGGGTCGAATCAGCCCCAGCATTTT
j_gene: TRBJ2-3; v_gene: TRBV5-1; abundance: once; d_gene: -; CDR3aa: CASSSGGSTDTQYF; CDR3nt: TGCGCCAGCAGCTCCGGCGGGAGCACAGATACGCAGTATTTT
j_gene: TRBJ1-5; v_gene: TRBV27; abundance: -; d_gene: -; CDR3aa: CASSMSSSGGQPQHF; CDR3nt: TGTGCCAGCAGTATGTCTAGCTCTGGCGGTCAGCCCCAGCATTTT
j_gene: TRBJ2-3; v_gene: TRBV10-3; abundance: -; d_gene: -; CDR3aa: CAISESTRADTQYF; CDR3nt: TGTGCCATCAGTGAGTCGACCCGAGCGGATACGCAGTATTTT
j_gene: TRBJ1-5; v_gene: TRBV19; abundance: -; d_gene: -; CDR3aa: CASSMSRGNQPQHF; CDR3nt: TGTGCCAGTAGTATGAGCAGGGGCAATCAGCCCCAGCATTTT
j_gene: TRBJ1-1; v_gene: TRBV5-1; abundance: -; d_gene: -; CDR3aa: CASSLEPVGERAEAFF; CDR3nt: TGCGCCAGCAGCTTGGAGCCGGTCGGGGAACGGGCTGAAGCTTTCTTT